These T cell receptor beta chains were read from a single sample in a study of blood T cell repertoires in COVID-19. Generated by immunoSEQ multiplex PCR, the TCRdb table keeps only in-frame clones and is missing some. The sample shows about 62,000 clones, approximately 90% of them seen only once. The material sequenced was peripheral blood. These receptor sequences come from a woman aged 55-69 years with acute or convalescent COVID-19. CDR3s include the opening cysteine and the closing phenylalanine or tryptophan. Fields, in order: D gene, J gene, clone size, V gene, CDR3 DNA, CDR3 protein. A D gene is named only where the DNA matches it firmly. The size entry is marked missing in some rows and otherwise reads once, few, many or a size class.

d_call: TRBD2
j_call: TRBJ2-3
clone_size: NA
v_call: TRBV5-1
cdr3_nt: TGCGCCAGCAGCGCTTGGGGGGGAAGCACAGATACGCAGTATTTT
cdr3_aa: CASSAWGGSTDTQYF

d_call: TRBD1
j_call: TRBJ2-6
clone_size: NA
v_call: TRBV14
cdr3_nt: TGTGCCAGCAGCCAAAGGGCACAGGGGTCCTCTGGGGCCAACGTCCTGACTTTC
cdr3_aa: CASSQRAQGSSGANVLTF

d_call: NA
j_call: TRBJ2-3
clone_size: few
v_call: TRBV19
cdr3_nt: TGTGCCAGTAGTTTAACAGGTCGCACAGATACGCAGTATTTT
cdr3_aa: CASSLTGRTDTQYF

d_call: TRBD2
j_call: TRBJ2-2
clone_size: NA
v_call: TRBV9
cdr3_nt: TGTGCCAGCAGCGTAGGCCTAGCGGATAACACCGGGGAGCTGTTTTTT
cdr3_aa: CASSVGLADNTGELFF

d_call: TRBD1
j_call: TRBJ1-1
clone_size: NA
v_call: TRBV28
cdr3_nt: TGTGCCAGCGGGACAGTGAACACTGAAGCTTTCTTT
cdr3_aa: CASGTVNTEAFF

d_call: NA
j_call: TRBJ1-1
clone_size: NA
v_call: TRBV7-9
cdr3_nt: TGTGCCAGCAGCTTACAGGGTAACACTGAAGCTTTCTTT
cdr3_aa: CASSLQGNTEAFF

d_call: NA
j_call: TRBJ2-2
clone_size: NA
v_call: TRBV13
cdr3_nt: TGTGCCAGCAGCCCGCGTTTGATATCGAACACCGGGGAGCTGTTTTTT
cdr3_aa: CASSPRLISNTGELFF

d_call: NA
j_call: TRBJ1-3
clone_size: NA
v_call: TRBV6-1
cdr3_nt: TGTGCCAGCAGTGAAGGAGGGTTGGGCATCCTGGCCGGTGGAAACACCATATATTTT
cdr3_aa: CASSEGGLGILAGGNTIYF

d_call: NA
j_call: TRBJ1-1
clone_size: NA
v_call: TRBV19
cdr3_nt: TGTGCCAGTAGTGAGCGGGGACTGAACACTGAAGCTTTCTTT
cdr3_aa: CASSERGLNTEAFF

d_call: TRBD1
j_call: TRBJ2-1
clone_size: NA
v_call: TRBV7-8
cdr3_nt: TGTGCCAGCAGCCTGGGACAGTACAATGAGCAGTTCTTC
cdr3_aa: CASSLGQYNEQFF

d_call: NA
j_call: TRBJ1-2
clone_size: NA
v_call: TRBV27
cdr3_nt: TGTGCCAGCAGTGTTACAGGGTACTATGGCTACACCTTC
cdr3_aa: CASSVTGYYGYTF

d_call: TRBD1
j_call: TRBJ1-3
clone_size: NA
v_call: TRBV3-1/TRBV3-2
cdr3_nt: TGTGCCAGCAGCCGACGACAGGGGGCAGGTGGAAACACCATATATTTT
cdr3_aa: CASSRRQGAGGNTIYF

d_call: NA
j_call: TRBJ2-2
clone_size: NA
v_call: TRBV4-3
cdr3_nt: TGCGCCAGCAGCCAAGACATGGGGGCGCGCGGGGAGCTGTTTTTT
cdr3_aa: CASSQDMGARGELFF

d_call: TRBD1
j_call: TRBJ1-1
clone_size: NA
v_call: TRBV6-6
cdr3_nt: TGTGCCAGCTGTCGAGGGGGCGGACTAGGGAACACTGAAGCTTTCTTT
cdr3_aa: CASCRGGGLGNTEAFF

d_call: TRBD2
j_call: TRBJ2-3
clone_size: NA
v_call: TRBV10-3
cdr3_nt: TGTGCCATCAGTCCTAGCGGGACGTACACAGATACGCAGTATTTT
cdr3_aa: CAISPSGTYTDTQYF

d_call: TRBD1
j_call: TRBJ2-5
clone_size: NA
v_call: TRBV11-2
cdr3_nt: TGTGCCAGCAGCTTAGGCTCGGGACAGGGAGAGACCCAGTACTTC
cdr3_aa: CASSLGSGQGETQYF

d_call: TRBD1
j_call: TRBJ2-2
clone_size: NA
v_call: TRBV10-1
cdr3_nt: TGCGCCAGCAGTGTAGATCGGACAGGGCCTACCGGGGAGCTGTTTTTT
cdr3_aa: CASSVDRTGPTGELFF

d_call: TRBD1
j_call: TRBJ1-2
clone_size: NA
v_call: TRBV9
cdr3_nt: TGTGCCAGCAGCCCGACAGGGCTAGGCTATGGCTACACCTTC
cdr3_aa: CASSPTGLGYGYTF

d_call: NA
j_call: TRBJ2-1
clone_size: NA
v_call: TRBV3-1/TRBV3-2
cdr3_nt: TGTGCCAGCAGCCGGGGCGCGAATGAGCAGTTCTTC
cdr3_aa: CASSRGANEQFF

d_call: NA
j_call: TRBJ1-3
clone_size: NA
v_call: TRBV4-1
cdr3_nt: TGCGCCAGCAGCCAAGATTGGGGCGGACCCATCTCTGGAAACACCATATATTTT
cdr3_aa: CASSQDWGGPISGNTIYF

d_call: NA
j_call: TRBJ1-1
clone_size: NA
v_call: TRBV9
cdr3_nt: TGTGCCAGCAGCCTCGGGGTTAGTACTGAAGCTTTCTTT
cdr3_aa: CASSLGVSTEAFF

d_call: NA
j_call: TRBJ2-1
clone_size: NA
v_call: TRBV5-4
cdr3_nt: TGTGCCAGCAGCCAGGAGGGGGGGTCAAACTACAATGAGCAGTTCTTC
cdr3_aa: CASSQEGGSNYNEQFF

d_call: NA
j_call: TRBJ2-1
clone_size: NA
v_call: TRBV18
cdr3_nt: TGTGCCAGCTCACCCCCTCAGGGGTCCAATGAGCAGTTCTTC
cdr3_aa: CASSPPQGSNEQFF

d_call: NA
j_call: TRBJ2-1
clone_size: NA
v_call: TRBV11-2
cdr3_nt: TGTGCCAGCAGCTTGGGACTGTCCAATGAGCAGTTCTTC
cdr3_aa: CASSLGLSNEQFF

d_call: TRBD1
j_call: TRBJ2-4
clone_size: NA
v_call: TRBV7-8
cdr3_nt: TGTGCCAGCAGCTTATGGGGACAGGGGGCAGGGGCGGACATTCAGTACTTC
cdr3_aa: CASSLWGQGAGADIQYF

d_call: NA
j_call: TRBJ1-5
clone_size: NA
v_call: TRBV2
cdr3_nt: TGTGCCAGCACGAGGGACATTAATGGCAATCAGCCCCAGCATTTT
cdr3_aa: CASTRDINGNQPQHF

d_call: NA
j_call: TRBJ1-3
clone_size: NA
v_call: TRBV6-5
cdr3_nt: TGTGCCAGCATCCGCTATTATGGAAACACCATATATTTT
cdr3_aa: CASIRYYGNTIYF

d_call: NA
j_call: TRBJ1-1
clone_size: NA
v_call: TRBV19
cdr3_nt: TGTGCCAGTAGTAGGCTGAACACTGAAGCTTTCTTT
cdr3_aa: CASSRLNTEAFF

d_call: TRBD2
j_call: TRBJ2-3
clone_size: NA
v_call: TRBV5-8
cdr3_nt: TGTGCCAGCAGCCCACTAGCGGGGGGCACAGATACGCAGTATTTT
cdr3_aa: CASSPLAGGTDTQYF

d_call: TRBD2
j_call: TRBJ2-5
clone_size: NA
v_call: TRBV19
cdr3_nt: TGTGCCAGTAGTGCCCGAACTAGCGGGGAAGAGACCCAGTACTTC
cdr3_aa: CASSARTSGEETQYF